This TCR beta chain was documented in a study of beta chain features in type 1 diabetes. Looking at the study overall: Patients shared similar age, gender and cell yields with healthy donors. Overall study results and limits: cDNA-based reads could over-represent cells with high TCR expression.

Expressed TCRB transcripts were sequenced after all isolated RNA was converted to cDNA. Libraries were prepared by immunoSEQ multiplex PCR; TCRdb keeps only in-frame clonotypes and omits some of them. The profile shows approximately 200,000 clones, around 9.6% of them singletons. Many counts were recorded for this clone. Its target is not known. The V gene's germline CDR1 is MGHRA and CDR2 YSYEKL. J lost 9 bases, V lost 4 bases, and 6 bases had no gene match. This CDR3 region has 14 residues. This receptor was obtained from a young woman in good health. Specimen: naive CD4+ T cells from blood. The chain employs TRBV4-1 and TRBJ2-1, with 10 bases identical to TRBD2. The CDR3 sequence: CASSRLAGVGEQFF. CDR3 bases: TGCGCCAGCAGCCGTCTAGCGGGAGTGGGTGAGCAGTTCTTC.